Below, one T cell receptor beta chain is given with its context. The antigen is not known. The sample originates from a study of vaccination and CD4 T cells after COVID-19. Across the whole study: The makeup of the convalescents was six males and four females, two of them Hispanic. Overlapping spike peptides of SARS-CoV-2, HCoV-NL63, HCoV-OC43 and HCoV-229E were used, and cells were stimulated with them. Study-wide points: Vaccine-specific clones numbering 304 of 307 showed spike mono-reactivity in convalescent patients.

V was trimmed by 3 bases and J by 3 bases, leaving 8 bases between them. The CDR3 extends over 13 amino acids. The germline V gene encodes CDR1 KGHSH and CDR2 LQKENI. The sample's time point: late sampling 161 to 241 days after vaccination in three convalescent patients. Treatment indicated: approximately 9-day PBMC culture with coronavirus spike peptide pools or control peptides (ViraFEST assay). ViraFEST enlarged antigen-specific T cell populations with peptide pools and afterwards sequenced TCRs. The Oncomine TCR Beta short-read assay generated sequence data from the DNA of cultured CD4+ T cells. TCRdb called the PCR reads again in MiXCR, with one record for every CDR3 protein. The table has 25,000 to 30,000 distinct CDR3 sequences, around 41% seen once.

Sequences were derived from CD4+ T cells from blood, cultured in vitro, sampled about 7 months after SARS-CoV-2 vaccination. The receptor's source is a human donor who had recovered from COVID-19. The chain carries TRBV18 and TRBJ1-1; perhaps TRBD1 as D (5 bases). This CDR3 is CASSPRGDTEAFF. In DNA, the CDR3 is TGTGCCAGCTCACCTAGGGGTGACACTGAAGCTTTCTTT.